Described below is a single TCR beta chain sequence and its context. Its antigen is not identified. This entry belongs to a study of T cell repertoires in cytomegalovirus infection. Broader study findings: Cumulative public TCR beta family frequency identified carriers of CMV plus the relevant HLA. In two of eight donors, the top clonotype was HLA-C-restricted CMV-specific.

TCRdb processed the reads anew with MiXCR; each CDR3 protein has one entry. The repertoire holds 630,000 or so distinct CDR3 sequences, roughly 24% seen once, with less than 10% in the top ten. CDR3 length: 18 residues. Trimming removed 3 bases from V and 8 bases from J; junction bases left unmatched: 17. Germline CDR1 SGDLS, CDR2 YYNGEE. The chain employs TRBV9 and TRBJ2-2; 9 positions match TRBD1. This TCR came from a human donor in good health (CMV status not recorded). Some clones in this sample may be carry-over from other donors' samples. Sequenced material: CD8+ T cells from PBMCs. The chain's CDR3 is CASSGRVQGAHRAGELFF. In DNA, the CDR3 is TGTGCCAGCAGCGGGAGGGTACAGGGGGCTCACCGGGCTGGGGAGCTGTTTTTT.